This TCR beta chain was identified in a study of cytomegalovirus exposure and HLA in healthy donors. Turning to the study itself: The approximately 120 million unique TCR beta sequences, from about 190 million T cells, were found by an earlier analysis. Counted in an early data release were approximately 80 million unique TCRs from HLA-typed donors.

As for this clone: The target antigen is unknown.

This PCR relied on a set of 60 Vbeta primers and 13 Jbeta primers. Assay used: immunoSEQ multiplex PCR; TCRdb lists only in-frame clones, some missing. Here the sample spans over 95,000 clones, about 80% being singletons. Notes on the study in general: Further analysis, carried out later, found HLA-associated TCR beta chains more clonally expanded than equally common other chains.

Looked up from germline, CDR1 is SGHTA and CDR2 is FQGNSA. The CDR3 length is 15 residues. Trimming left V 0 bases short and J 0 bases short, with 8 bases between. J is TRBJ1-1 and V is TRBV7-2; D is undetermined. The sample comprised PBMCs. The sequence was collected from a human donor in good health. The CDR3 loop is CASSLAPGVNTEAFF. For the CDR3, the DNA is TGTGCCAGCAGCTTAGCGCCCGGGGTGAACACTGAAGCTTTCTTT.